The 13 T cell receptor beta chains below were found in one sample sequenced in a study of identical twins. TCRdb reprocessed the 5' RACE reads via MiXCR and lists one record per CDR3 protein. The table lists over 600,000 distinct CDR3 sequences, over 20% of them singletons. The sample was also reused in another study, on T cells expressing NK-cell markers.

The specimen sequenced was PBMCs. The receptors shown here come from a woman between 18 and 29 years old in good health.

This clonotype was observed a few times. The chain joins TRBV11-2 to TRBJ2-4, with a tentative D call TRBD2 (5 bases). The CDR3 is 13 residues long. V lost 3 bases and J lost 8, with 11 bases in between. Germline CDR1 SGHAT, CDR2 FQNNGV. The CDR3 loop reads CASSFAGRDIQYF. The CDR3 bases are TGTGCCAGCAGCTTCGCGGGTCGGGACATTCAGTACTTC.

The V call is TRBV5-6, the J call TRBJ2-7; the match to TRBD1 covers 7 bases. Germline V gene sequence: CDR1 SGHDT, CDR2 YYEEEE. CDR3 length: 14 amino acids. V shed 7 bases, J shed 2 bases, and the junction held 9 bases outside the gene matches. The CDR3 region is CASRAGGSAYEQYF. CDR3 nucleotides: TGTGCCAGCCGCGCAGGGGGTTCGGCCTACGAGCAGTACTTC.

In its sample, this clonotype was seen a few times. The chain joins TRBV29-1 to TRBJ1-1; unclear D gene. V was trimmed by 5 bases and J by 3 bases, leaving 7 bases between them. CDR3 length: 11 amino acids. Germline loops: CDR1 SQVTM, CDR2 ANQGSEA. The CDR3 loop is CSVMRDTEAFF. Written as DNA, the CDR3 is TGCAGCGTTATGAGGGACACTGAAGCTTTCTTT.

The chain links TRBV20-1 to TRBJ2-7; D not resolved. V was pared by 2 bases and J by 1 base, with 6 bases between. The CDR3 has 12 amino acids. Germline CDR1 is DFQATT and CDR2 is SNEGSKA (reference sequence). The CDR3: CSARSYSYEQYF. In DNA, the CDR3 is TGCAGTGCTAGAAGCTATTCCTACGAGCAGTACTTC.

This chain links TRBV12-3 or TRBV12-4 with TRBJ2-1; D is perhaps TRBD2 (5 bases). V lost 10 bases to trimming and J lost 2 bases, with 15 bases between them. The CDR3 spans 14 residues. CDR3: CATSPYGTYNEQFF. In nucleotides, the CDR3 is TGTGCCACCTCCCCCTACGGGACCTACAATGAGCAGTTCTTC.

V usage is TRBV6-1 and J usage is TRBJ2-2; 7 nucleotides agree with TRBD1. The CDR3 covers 14 residues. J was trimmed by 4 bases and V by 6 bases; bases with no gene match: 5. Germline V CDR1 and CDR2: MNHNS, SASEGT. The CDR3 loop is CASSPEGATGELFF. The CDR3 DNA follows: TGTGCCAGCAGCCCCGAGGGGGCCACCGGGGAGCTGTTTTTT.

A few counts support this clonotype. This sequence joins TRBV6-2 or TRBV6-3 and TRBJ2-1; 9 bases agree with TRBD1. Trimming cost V 4 bases and J 8 bases; bases outside gene matches: 9. The V gene's germline CDR1 is MNHEY and CDR2 SVGEGT. The CDR3 loop spans 15 amino acids. CDR3 sequence: CASSLGTGRIHEQFF. CDR3 bases: TGTGCCAGCAGTTTGGGGACAGGGAGGATTCATGAGCAGTTCTTC.

The sample holds many counts of this clonotype. The V call is TRBV12-3 or TRBV12-4, the J call TRBJ2-1; possibly TRBD1 for D (6 bases). V was shortened by 6 bases and J by 9 bases, with 9 bases between the two germline ends. The CDR3 extends over 11 amino acids. The CDR3 sequence: CASSLGAEQFF. The CDR3 region has the DNA TGTGCCAGCAGCCTGGGGGCTGAGCAGTTCTTC.

J is TRBJ2-7 and V is TRBV6-2 or TRBV6-3; the D gene is possibly TRBD1 (6 bases). Germline CDR1 MNHEY, CDR2 SVGEGT. V gave up 8 bases and J gave up 5 bases, with 10 bases separating them. The CDR3 covers 11 residues. CDR3 bases: TGTGCCAGCTTGGACAGCCACGAGCAGTACTTC. Protein sequence: CASLDSHEQYF.

The chain recombines TRBV14 with TRBJ2-5; D is perhaps TRBD2 (6 bases). Germline values: CDR1 SGHDN, CDR2 FVKESK. The V end lost 2 bases, the J end lost 4 bases, and 8 bases lay between the germline ends. There are 13 residues in the CDR3. CDR3: CASSQFSGETQYF. The CDR3 DNA sequence: TGTGCCAGCAGCCAATTTAGCGGAGAGACCCAGTACTTC. Complete variable domain (other parts from reference TRBV14 and TRBJ2-5): EAGVTQFPSHSVIEKGQTVTLRCDPISGHDNLYWYRRVMGKEIKFLLHFVKESKQDESGMPNNRFLAERTGGTYSTLKVQPAELEDSGVYFCASSQFSGETQYFGPGTRLLVL.

The genes are TRBV2 and TRBJ2-1, with a possible D match to TRBD2 (7 bases). The CDR3 is 13 amino acids. V was shortened by 1 base and J by 10 bases, with 11 bases between the two germline ends. Germline V gene lookup returns CDR1 SNHLY and CDR2 FYNNEI. This chain's CDR3 is CASSEGGGREQFF. For the CDR3, the DNA is TGTGCCAGCAGTGAAGGCGGGGGCCGCGAGCAGTTCTTC.

The rearrangement joins TRBV10-1 to TRBJ2-2; maybe TRBD2 (7 bases). The CDR3 consists of 14 residues. The V end was cut by 9 bases, the J end by 2 bases, with 13 bases between. Germline V lookup: CDR1 WNHNN, CDR2 SYGVQD (reference sequence). CDR3 in DNA: TGCGCCAGTCGGACAGCGGGAAACACCGGGGAGCTGTTTTTT. Protein: CASRTAGNTGELFF.

The chain joins TRBV5-1 to TRBJ2-1; D is uncertain. Germline-derived CDR1 and CDR2 are SGHRS and YFSETQ. V was clipped by 6 bases and J by 2 bases, with 9 bases between them. This CDR3 region has 13 residues. The CDR3 bases are TGCGCCAGCACCCTCGGAACCTACAATGAGCAGTTCTTC. The encoded protein is CASTLGTYNEQFF.